The source of this T cell receptor (beta chain) is a study of blood T cell repertoires in COVID-19. Germline V gene data show CDR1 as MNHEY and CDR2 as SVGAGI. The CDR3 spans 13 residues. Trimming took off 0 bases at V and 4 bases at J, with 4 bases between the two ends. Authors' processing steps: Nucleated cell number was recorded as an estimate derived from reference gene primer amplification. The data were produced by immunoSEQ multiplex PCR, yet TCRdb's version contains in-frame clones alone and is incomplete. V, J and clone size were drawn from that table, and D and trimming were deduced from the DNA. The sample includes 250,000 to 300,000 clones, about 87% seen only once; the top ten take 9.5% to 13%.

The sequenced sample consisted of peripheral blood. The chain links TRBV6-5 to TRBJ1-3; D is ambiguous. The TCR was taken from a woman aged 70-85 years with COVID-19, enrolled during active disease. The CDR3 nucleotides are TGTGCCAGCAGTTACTCTGGCGGAAACACCATATATTTT. The encoded protein is CASSYSGGNTIYF.